Below are 23 T cell receptor beta chains sequenced from a single sample in a study of shared clonotypes between healthy human individuals. Method: immunoSEQ multiplex PCR; TCRdb's copy keeps in-frame clones and lacks some. This table holds around 500,000 clones, over 70% found once. The sample comprised PBMCs. The receptors derive from a woman between 40 and 55 years old in good health. Some clones in this sample may be carry-over from other donors' samples.

In regard to this clone: The likely explanation is a read error, given a far larger clone one base away. The chain carries TRBV5-1 and TRBJ2-2, with D hard to call. This CDR3 contains 13 residues. Germline V CDR1 and CDR2: SGHRS, YFSETQ. Deletions cut 1 base from V and 5 bases from J, with 6 bases between. The CDR3 DNA reads TGCGCCAGCAGCTTGTGGCATACCGGGGAGCTGTTTTTT. Amino acids: CASSLWHTGELFF.

The V call is TRBV7-2, the J call TRBJ2-7; 9 bases align to TRBD2. V was clipped by 1 base and J by 3 bases; unmatched bases: 4. This CDR3 has 15 amino acids. Per germline, CDR1 SGHTA and CDR2 FQGNSA. The CDR3 here is CASSLGAGGNYEQYF. CDR3 nucleotides: TGTGCCAGCAGCTTAGGAGCGGGGGGCAACTACGAGCAGTACTTC. The complete variable domain, with remaining parts taken from reference TRBV7-2 and TRBJ2-7, reads GAGVSQSPSNKVTEKGKDVELRCDPISGHTALYWYRQSLGQGLEFLIYFQGNSAPDKSGLPSDRFSAERTGGSVSTLTIQRTQQEDSAVYLCASSLGAGGNYEQYFGPGTRLTVT.

The chain couples TRBV7-9 to TRBJ2-7; a possible D gene is TRBD1 (6 bases). The CDR3 extends over 12 amino acids. Germline CDR1 SEHNR, CDR2 FQNEAQ (reference sequence). Trimming stripped 6 bases from V and 2 bases from J, with 8 bases between. The CDR3 DNA reads TGTGCCAGCAGTGGGGGCACCTACGAGCAGTACTTC. As protein: CASSGGTYEQYF.

The CDR3 spells CSATSNGPEQYF. CDR3 DNA sequence: TGCAGCGCAACGTCAAACGGACCCGAGCAGTACTTC. The rearrangement uses TRBV29-1 and TRBJ2-7; D ambiguous. V lost 7 bases and J lost 6, with 16 bases in between. Germline loops: CDR1 SQVTM, CDR2 ANQGSEA. CDR3 size: 12 residues.

This chain joins TRBV15 and TRBJ2-5; tentatively, D is TRBD1 (5 bases). CDR1 LNHNV and CDR2 YYDKDF come from the germline V gene (reference sequence). This CDR3 region has 14 residues. V was pared by 1 base and J by 5 bases, with 11 bases between. Here the CDR3 DNA reads TGTGCCACCAGCAGAGTATTCAGGGCGGAGACCCAGTACTTC. Its translation: CATSRVFRAETQYF. Filled out from reference TRBV15 and TRBJ2-5, the complete variable domain reads DAMVIQNPRYQVTQFGKPVTLSCSQTLNHNVMYWYQQKSSQAPKLLFHYYDKDFNNEADTPDNFQSRRPNTSFCFLDIRSPGLGDTAMYLCATSRVFRAETQYFGPGTRLLVL.

A remark on this clone: The likely explanation is a read error, given a far larger clone one base away. The chain is built from TRBV29-1 and TRBJ2-7, with D uncertain. Germline CDR1 reads SQVTM; CDR2 reads ANQGSEA. The CDR3 runs to 12 residues. Trimming removed 3 bases from V and 2 bases from J, with 8 bases in between. CDR3 residues: CSVEGSTYEQYF. The CDR3 DNA reads as TGCAGCGTTGAGGGCAGTACCTACGAGCAGTACTTC.

DNA for the CDR3: TGTGCCAGCAGTGAAGTGACAGAAGCTTTCTTT. Translating gives CASSEVTEAFF. The chain joins TRBV2 to TRBJ1-1; D is ambiguous. V was trimmed by 1 base and J by 8 bases, leaving 5 bases between them. Germline assignment: CDR1 SNHLY and CDR2 FYNNEI. CDR3 length: 11 amino acids.

The V call is TRBV29-1, the J call TRBJ1-2, with D tentatively TRBD1 (6 bases). The length of the CDR3 is 13 residues. Germline V gene lookup returns CDR1 SQVTM and CDR2 ANQGSEA. V dropped 5 bases and J dropped 0 bases, with 10 bases sitting between them. In nucleotides, the CDR3 is TGCAGCGTTAGGACAGTCTCTAACTATGGCTACACCTTC. Its translation is CSVRTVSNYGYTF.

The chain employs TRBV19 and TRBJ1-5; 9 nucleotides match TRBD1. Trimming cost V 5 bases and J 5 bases; bases outside gene matches: 1. Germline CDR1 and CDR2: LNHDA and SQIVND (reference sequence). The CDR3 has 13 residues. CDR3 nucleotides: TGTGCCAGTAGTGGGGACAGGGATCAGCCCCAGCATTTT. It yields the protein CASSGDRDQPQHF.

V is TRBV7-2 and J is TRBJ1-2; a weak D match, TRBD1 (6 bases). This CDR3 contains 13 residues. The germline V gene has CDR1 SGHTA and CDR2 FQGNSA. V gave up 2 bases and J gave up 7 bases, with 11 bases separating them. The CDR3 sequence: CASSLLGALGYTF. The CDR3 DNA reads as TGTGCCAGCAGCTTACTGGGGGCGCTTGGCTACACCTTC.

The chain employs TRBV28 and TRBJ1-2; D gene ambiguous. The germline CDR1 and CDR2 sequences are MDHEN and SYDVKM. V lost 10 bases and J 4 bases, leaving 16 bases between the germline ends. CDR3 length equals 13 residues. DNA of the CDR3: TGTGCCATCCAGACGGGAACGCGCTATGGCTACACCTTC. This gives the protein CAIQTGTRYGYTF.

The chain couples TRBV6-1 to TRBJ2-7; D remains ambiguous. Germline CDR1 reads MNHNS; CDR2 reads SASEGT. V was clipped by 3 bases and J by 0 bases, with 3 bases between them. This CDR3 is built from 12 residues. CDR3 sequence (DNA): TGTGCCAGCAGTGACGGCTCCTACGAGCAGTACTTC. Protein sequence: CASSDGSYEQYF.

The chain couples TRBV9 to TRBJ2-5, with D perhaps matching TRBD2 (5 bases). The CDR3 has 15 residues. From germline, CDR1 is SGDLS and CDR2 YYNGEE. V was cut by 1 base and J by 2 bases, with 12 bases left in between. Here the CDR3 DNA reads TGTGCCAGCAGCGTAAATTCCGGCGGGCAAGAGACCCAGTACTTC. This sequence encodes CASSVNSGGQETQYF.

Points on this clone: Other DNA sequences in this sample translate to the same CDR3. V and J are TRBV7-2 and TRBJ2-5; no reliable D call. The CDR3 is made up of 12 amino acids. The V end lost 1 base, the J end lost 4 bases, and 4 bases lay between the germline ends. CDR1 and CDR2 (germline): SGHTA, FQGNSA. The CDR3 DNA reads as TGTGCCAGCAGCTTAGGTCGAGAGACCCAGTACTTC. It translates to CASSLGRETQYF.

With respect to this clone: This likely reflects a read error, since a far larger clone is one base away. This specimen includes other DNA sequences encoding the same CDR3. The J gene is TRBJ2-6, the V gene TRBV5-6; D tentatively fits TRBD1 or TRBD2 (5 bases each). Germline loops: CDR1 SGHDT, CDR2 YYEEEE. This CDR3 is 15 amino acids long. The CDR3 protein is CASSLGVSGANVLTF. The CDR3 DNA reads TGTGCCAGCAGCTTGGGGGTATCCGGGGCCAACGTCCTGACTTTT.

Only one count was recorded for this clone. The chain couples TRBV18 to TRBJ2-7, with unresolved D. Per the germline V gene, CDR1 is KGHSH and CDR2 is LQKENI. Trimming shortened V by 5 bases and J by 3 bases, and 11 bases separated the two germline ends. This CDR3 region has 13 residues. CDR3 region: CASSGTESYEQYF. CDR3 in DNA: TGTGCCAGCTCAGGAACTGAGAGCTACGAGCAGTACTTC.

J is TRBJ2-3 and V is TRBV4-1, with 13 positions matching TRBD2. This CDR3 has 17 residues. CDR1 is MGHRA, CDR2 YSYEKL, per germline. J lost 3 bases, V lost 1 base, and 4 bases had no gene match. CDR3 nucleotide sequence: TGCGCCAGCAGCCAAGGGTGGACTAGCGGGAGTACAGATACGCAGTATTTT. This codes for CASSQGWTSGSTDTQYF.

The rearrangement uses TRBV30 and TRBJ2-1; 12 positions match TRBD2. Unmatched junction bases numbered 11, after V lost 1 base and J lost 7 bases. Germline CDR1 is GTSNPN and CDR2 is SVGIG (reference sequence). This CDR3 is 17 amino acids long. The chain's CDR3 is CAWSGKRLAGVGNEQFF. The CDR3 DNA is TGTGCCTGGAGTGGAAAGAGACTAGCGGGAGTGGGGAATGAGCAGTTCTTC.

Regarding this clone: A far larger clone is one base from this, pointing to a likely read error. The chain uses TRBV30 and TRBJ2-5, with D perhaps TRBD2 (5 bases). Trimming cost V 0 bases and J 2 bases, with 10 bases left between them. This CDR3 has 14 residues. Germline CDR1 and CDR2: GTSNPN and SVGIG (reference sequence). Here the CDR3 reads CAWSVGGSQETQYF. The CDR3 DNA follows: TGTGCCTGGAGTGTAGGAGGCAGTCAAGAGACCCAGTACTTC.

The chain has TRBV19 and TRBJ1-1; TRBD1 is a possible D gene (5 bases). Germline V CDR1 and CDR2: LNHDA, SQIVND (reference sequence). The CDR3 has 13 amino acids. The ends were cut back, 10 bases at V and 3 bases at J, with 15 bases in the middle. The CDR3 DNA is TGTGCCACTAGCACGGGGGGAGACACTGAAGCTTTCTTT. This encodes CATSTGGDTEAFF.

This rearrangement joins TRBV7-3 to TRBJ2-2; 8 bases fit TRBD1. The length of the CDR3 is 16 residues. Germline V gene lookup returns CDR1 SGHTA and CDR2 FQGTGA. The V gene end was trimmed by 4 bases and the J gene end by 1 base; junction bases not matched to a gene: 5. CDR3 in amino acids: CASSSFDRGNTGELFF. The CDR3 DNA is TGTGCCAGCAGCTCCTTTGACAGGGGGAACACCGGGGAGCTGTTTTTT. Full variable domain (missing parts from reference TRBV7-3 and TRBJ2-2): GAGVSQTPSNKVTEKGKYVELRCDPISGHTALYWYRQSLGQGPEFLIYFQGTGAADDSGLPNDRFFAVRPEGSVSTLKIQRTERGDSAVYLCASSSFDRGNTGELFFGEGSRLTVL.

The V call is TRBV6-1, the J call TRBJ2-7, with 11 bases matching TRBD2. Per the germline V gene, CDR1 is MNHNS and CDR2 is SASEGT. The V segment lost 4 bases and the J segment 2 bases; nucleotides outside the gene matches: 7. The CDR3 runs 16 residues. DNA of the CDR3: TGTGCCAGCAGTGGGCCCGGGACTAGCGGCGCCTACGAGCAGTACTTC. Protein: CASSGPGTSGAYEQYF.

The chain has TRBV19 and TRBJ2-1, with 8 bases that match TRBD2. The CDR3 length is 15 residues. J lost 2 bases, V lost 5 bases, and 5 bases had no gene match. The germline V gene encodes CDR1 LNHDA and CDR2 SQIVND (reference sequence). The chain's CDR3 is CASSPGTSAYNEQFF. CDR3 in DNA: TGTGCCAGTAGTCCCGGGACTAGTGCCTACAATGAGCAGTTCTTC.